The next 21 T cell receptor beta chains were all read from a single sample in a study of blood T cell repertoires in COVID-19. The protocol was immunoSEQ multiplex PCR, while the TCRdb copy is restricted to in-frame clones and leaves out a portion. Found here are roughly 100,000 clones, roughly 84% of them singletons; the top ten hold roughly 29%. The sequenced sample consisted of peripheral blood. Receptors originate from a man aged 55 to 70 with acute or convalescent COVID-19.

The chain recombines TRBV10-3 with TRBJ1-1, with 7 bases lining up with TRBD1. There are 12 residues in the CDR3. CDR1 and CDR2 (germline): ENHRY, SYGVKD. V gave up 10 bases and J gave up 2 bases; unmatched junction bases: 4. In nucleotides, the CDR3 is TGTGCCACCGGGACAGCCAACACTGAAGCTTTCTTT. It specifies CATGTANTEAFF.

CDR3 sequence: CAISDHTTYEQYV. In DNA, the CDR3 is TGTGCCATCAGTGATCACACCACCTACGAGCAGTACGTC. This chain links TRBV10-3 with TRBJ2-7, with unresolved D. The V and J ends lost 3 bases and 2 bases respectively, with 8 bases between them. The germline V gene encodes CDR1 ENHRY and CDR2 SYGVKD. There are 13 residues in the CDR3.

The chain employs TRBV4-1 and TRBJ1-1; TRBD1 matches at 8 bases. CDR3 length equals 18 residues. The ends lost 0 bases at V and 3 bases at J; junction bases unmatched: 12. Germline V lookup: CDR1 MGHRA, CDR2 YSYEKL. CDR3 loop: CASSQDPTQDREDTEAFF. The CDR3 coding sequence is TGCGCCAGCAGCCAAGATCCTACGCAGGACAGGGAAGACACTGAAGCTTTCTTT.

The V and J genes are TRBV6-5 and TRBJ1-3; D ambiguous. This CDR3 spans 15 amino acids. Germline V gene data show CDR1 as MNHEY and CDR2 as SVGAGI. V lost 5 bases and J 3 bases, leaving 14 bases between the germline ends. The CDR3 spells CASSRDPGHGNTIYF. In nucleotides, the CDR3 is TGTGCCAGCAGTAGAGACCCAGGCCATGGAAACACCATATATTTT.

This chain links TRBV7-8 with TRBJ1-1; tentatively, D is TRBD1 (6 bases). The germline V gene encodes CDR1 SGHVS and CDR2 FQNEAQ. Trimming took off 5 bases at V and 4 bases at J, with 17 bases between the two ends. This CDR3 is 15 amino acids long. The CDR3, as DNA: TGTGCCAGCAGCCACAGACAGGTTCGGGGCACTGAAGCTTTCTTT. Protein: CASSHRQVRGTEAFF.

This clone has more than one count but fewer than ten. The chain uses TRBV7-9 and TRBJ2-1, with D uncertain. Germline-derived CDR1 and CDR2 are SEHNR and FQNEAQ (reference sequence). Trimming shortened V by 5 bases and J by 9 bases, and 8 bases separated the two germline ends. The CDR3 length is 11 residues. CDR3 loop: CASSHPGEQFF. In nucleotides, the CDR3 is TGTGCCAGCAGCCACCCCGGTGAGCAGTTCTTC.

The chain links TRBV5-1 to TRBJ2-1, with 7 bases lining up with TRBD1. Germline V CDR1 and CDR2: SGHRS, YFSETQ. The CDR3 runs to 16 residues. V shed 4 bases and J 1 base; nucleotides not matched to a gene: 8. This chain's CDR3 is CASSPKGQLSYNEQFF. CDR3 DNA: TGCGCCAGCAGCCCAAAGGGACAGCTTTCCTACAATGAGCAGTTCTTC.

The chain recombines TRBV19 with TRBJ1-6, with TRBD1 identical over 9 bases. Trimming removed 5 bases from V and 10 bases from J; junction bases left unmatched: 6. Germline-derived CDR1 and CDR2 are LNHDA and SQIVND (reference sequence). The length of the CDR3 is 14 residues. CDR3 sequence: CASSPDRGLSPLHF. The CDR3 DNA sequence: TGTGCCAGTAGTCCAGACAGGGGGTTATCACCCCTCCACTTT. The full variable domain, completed using reference TRBV19 and TRBJ1-6, is DGGITQSPKYLFRKEGQNVTLSCEQNLNHDAMYWYRQDPGQGLRLIYYSQIVNDFQKGDIAEGYSVSREKKESFPLTVTSAQKNPTAFYLCASSPDRGLSPLHFGNGTRLTVT.

This chain links TRBV6-2 or TRBV6-3 with TRBJ2-5; a weak D match, TRBD2 (7 bases). The length of the CDR3 is 14 residues. Germline lookup yields CDR1 MNHEY and CDR2 SVGEGT. Trimming took 5 bases from V and 7 from J, leaving 17 bases between them. CDR3: CASSRFGGGGTQYF. The CDR3 bases are TGTGCCAGCAGTCGGTTCGGCGGGGGCGGGACCCAGTACTTC.

The chain couples TRBV5-5 to TRBJ2-5; perhaps TRBD2 as D (6 bases). CDR1 is SGHKS, CDR2 YYEKEE, per germline (reference sequence). The germline V and J ends were trimmed by 4 bases and 5 bases, with 6 bases remaining between them. The CDR3 has 11 amino acids. The chain's CDR3 is CASSRGETQYF. The CDR3 nucleotides are TGTGCCAGCAGCCGGGGGGAGACCCAGTACTTC.

J is TRBJ1-1 and V is TRBV14; the match to TRBD1 covers 7 bases. The V gene end was trimmed by 3 bases and the J gene end by 1 base; junction bases not matched to a gene: 5. This CDR3 comprises 15 residues. Looked up from germline, CDR1 is SGHDN and CDR2 is FVKESK. The CDR3 is CASSHRQGANTEAFF. As DNA, the CDR3 is TGTGCCAGCAGCCATCGACAGGGAGCGAACACTGAAGCTTTCTTT. Filled out from reference TRBV14 and TRBJ1-1, the complete variable domain reads EAGVTQFPSHSVIEKGQTVTLRCDPISGHDNLYWYRRVMGKEIKFLLHFVKESKQDESGMPNNRFLAERTGGTYSTLKVQPAELEDSGVYFCASSHRQGANTEAFFGQGTRLTVV.

The rearrangement links TRBV19 to TRBJ1-5; D uncertain. CDR3 length: 13 amino acids. From germline, CDR1 is LNHDA and CDR2 SQIVND (reference sequence). The germline V and J ends were trimmed by 4 bases and 5 bases, with 9 bases remaining between them. CDR3 nucleotides: TGTGCCAGTAGTAGCCGGGAGGATCAGCCCCAGCATTTT. It specifies CASSSREDQPQHF.

V is TRBV7-2 and J is TRBJ2-1; 7 nucleotides agree with TRBD2. The CDR3 consists of 16 residues. V lost 5 bases and J lost 0; bases outside the gene matches: 7. CDR1 and CDR2 (germline): SGHTA, FQGNSA. CDR3 DNA sequence: TGTGCCAGCAGCCCATCTGGCGGGAGCTCCTACAATGAGCAGTTCTTC. Amino acid sequence: CASSPSGGSSYNEQFF.

V and J are TRBV14 and TRBJ2-1; possible D gene TRBD2, 6 bases. Looked up from germline, CDR1 is SGHDN and CDR2 is FVKESK. This CDR3 comprises 15 residues. Trimming took 0 bases from V and 1 from J, leaving 7 bases between them. The CDR3 region has the DNA TGTGCCAGCAGCCAAGACCTAGCGTCCTACAATGAGCAGTTCTTC. It codes for CASSQDLASYNEQFF.

Only a few counts were recorded for this clone. V is TRBV4-3 and J is TRBJ2-1; D unresolved. Germline V gives CDR1 LGHNA, CDR2 YSLEER. This CDR3 has 16 residues. Trimming shortened V by 1 base and J by 0 bases, and 10 bases separated the two germline ends. This chain's CDR3 is CASSQGPASSYNEQFF. The CDR3 DNA sequence: TGCGCCAGCAGCCAAGGGCCCGCAAGCTCCTACAATGAGCAGTTCTTC.

This sequence joins TRBV27 and TRBJ1-3; tentatively, D is TRBD1 (6 bases). V was shortened by 5 bases and J by 3 bases, with 14 bases between the two germline ends. The germline CDR1 and CDR2 sequences are MNHEY and SMNVEV (reference sequence). There are 15 residues in the CDR3. The CDR3 reads CASSPSQGRGNTIYF. CDR3 nucleotide sequence: TGTGCCAGCAGTCCCTCCCAGGGGCGTGGAAACACCATATATTTT.

The chain combines TRBV5-1 with TRBJ1-4; D ambiguous. The CDR3 consists of 13 residues. The germline gives CDR1 SGHRS, CDR2 YFSETQ. Trimming stripped 0 bases from V and 7 bases from J, with 7 bases between. The CDR3 here is CASSLAGVEKLFF. In DNA, the CDR3 is TGCGCCAGCAGCTTGGCCGGAGTTGAAAAACTGTTTTTT.

The J gene is TRBJ1-4, the V gene TRBV24-1; perhaps TRBD1 as D (6 bases). The V end lost 5 bases, the J end lost 8 bases, and 20 bases lay between the germline ends. CDR3 length: 16 residues. Germline loops: CDR1 KGHDR, CDR2 SFDVKD. The CDR3 nucleotides are TGTGCCACCAGTGGAAACAGGGTGCAGCTTGTGGAAAAACTGTTTTTT. Translating gives CATSGNRVQLVEKLFF.

V gene TRBV6-5 combines with J gene TRBJ2-1; D is possibly TRBD2 (5 bases). Germline CDR1 is MNHEY and CDR2 is SVGAGI. This CDR3 is built from 15 residues. Deletions cut 5 bases from V and 3 bases from J, with 14 bases between. The CDR3 is CASSQEWEHYNEQFF. CDR3 nucleotides: TGTGCCAGCAGTCAGGAGTGGGAGCACTACAATGAGCAGTTCTTC.

This sequence joins TRBV5-4 and TRBJ2-1, with 10 bases that match TRBD2. The CDR3 totals 15 residues. Looked up from germline, CDR1 is SGHNT and CDR2 is YYREEE (reference sequence). J lost 9 bases, V lost 0 bases, and 6 bases had no gene match. The CDR3 region has the DNA TGTGCCAGCAGCTTGGAGCTTCGGACTAGCGGTGAGCAGTTCTTC. Its translation: CASSLELRTSGEQFF.

The rearrangement joins TRBV9 to TRBJ1-6; TRBD1 is a possible D gene (5 bases). CDR3 size: 14 residues. The germline CDR1 and CDR2 sequences are SGDLS and YYNGEE. With 0 bases removed from V and 9 bases from J, the gap between germline ends came to 10 bases. This CDR3 is CASSVEGQGSPLHF. The DNA of the CDR3 is TGTGCCAGCAGCGTAGAGGGCCAGGGTTCACCCCTCCACTTT. Full variable domain (remainder filled in from reference TRBV9 and TRBJ1-6): DSGVTQTPKHLITATGQRVTLRCSPRSGDLSVYWYQQSLDQGLQFLIQYYNGEERAKGNILERFSAQQFPDLHSELNLSSLELGDSALYFCASSVEGQGSPLHFGNGTRLTVT.